This TCR beta chain was retrieved from a study of CD8 T cells in Susac syndrome. V shed 0 bases and J shed 10 bases, with 16 bases lying between them. This CDR3 is 15 amino acids long. CDR1 is LGHDT and CDR2 is YNNKEL in the germline V gene (reference sequence). Random-hexamer reverse transcription was applied to roughly 0.45 to 1 ug RNA. TCRdb re-called the immunoSEQ multiplex PCR reads through MiXCR, storing one row per CDR3 protein. The sample yields some 120,000 distinct CDR3 sequences, just under 95% seen once. This TCR derives from a human donor in good health. The sample comprised CD4+ T cells from PBMCs. The chain is built from TRBV3-1 and TRBJ2-1; D not certain. Here the CDR3 reads CASSQDMVRRREQFF. The CDR3 bases are TGTGCCAGCAGCCAAGATATGGTGAGGCGTAGGGAGCAGTTCTTC.